A selection of T cell receptor beta chains follows, all from one sample in a study of spatial heterogeneity in lung cancer. TCRdb called the 5' RACE reads again in MiXCR, with one record for every CDR3 protein. This sample yields several thousand distinct CDR3 sequences, of which about 8.3% are seen a single time; about 27% belongs to the top ten. Source: PBMCs, taken at surgery. These receptors all come from a female donor with early-stage non-small cell lung cancer. The CDR3 runs from the conserved cysteine through the conserved F or W. The D gene is left open where the match is weak. Only part of the rows carry a size: once, few, many, or a class if the clone is expanded.

d_gene,len,v_gene,abundance,j_gene,CDR3aa,CDR3nt
TRBD1,16,TRBV7-9,medium-sized,TRBJ1-6,CASSLARHRGNSPLHF,TGTGCCAGCAGCTTAGCGAGACACAGGGGAAATTCACCCCTCCACTTT
TRBD1,13,TRBV2,many,TRBJ1-1,CATRQGENTEAFF,TGTGCCACCCGACAGGGGGAGAACACTGAAGCTTTCTTT
TRBD1,17,TRBV12-3/TRBV12-4,many,TRBJ1-1,CASSSTSGTDMNTEAFF,TGTGCCAGCAGTTCTACCTCCGGGACAGACATGAACACTGAAGCTTTCTTT
TRBD1,14,TRBV7-9,medium-sized,TRBJ1-2,CASSWDGTGGGYTF,TGTGCCAGCAGCTGGGATGGGACAGGTGGAGGCTACACCTTC
.,14,TRBV12-3/TRBV12-4,few,TRBJ2-1,CASSFSGSRGEQFF,TGTGCCAGCAGTTTCTCGGGCAGTCGGGGTGAGCAGTTCTTC
.,14,TRBV18,.,TRBJ2-3,CASSPNGVADTQYF,TGTGCCAGCTCACCTAACGGGGTGGCGGATACGCAGTATTTT
TRBD2,14,TRBV12-3/TRBV12-4,many,TRBJ2-3,CASSLGLAGGLRYF,TGTGCCAGCAGTTTAGGACTAGCGGGGGGGCTGAGGTATTTT
.,13,TRBV7-7,medium-sized,TRBJ1-1,CASSLQENTEAFF,TGTGCCAGCAGCTTACAGGAGAACACTGAAGCTTTCTTT
.,12,TRBV27,many,TRBJ2-2,CATWGRAGELFF,TGTGCCACCTGGGGAAGAGCCGGGGAGCTGTTTTTT
.,14,TRBV9,many,TRBJ2-3,CASSPGQTGGAQYF,TGTGCCAGCAGCCCGGGACAGACGGGGGGGGCGCAGTATTTT
TRBD2,16,TRBV7-2,many,TRBJ2-3,CASSPSRTSISDTQYF,TGTGCCAGCAGCCCCAGTAGGACTAGCATTTCAGATACGCAGTATTTT
.,14,TRBV7-3,many,TRBJ2-5,CASALGHHQETQYF,TGTGCCAGCGCCCTGGGACACCACCAAGAGACCCAGTACTTC
.,18,TRBV20-1,medium-sized,TRBJ1-2,CSALSPVAPGLNNYGYTF,TGCAGTGCCTTATCCCCAGTGGCTCCAGGCCTAAATAACTATGGCTACACCTTC
.,11,TRBV29-1,medium-sized,TRBJ2-7,CSVQRTYEQYF,TGCAGCGTTCAGCGCACCTACGAGCAGTACTTC
.,12,TRBV28,medium-sized,TRBJ2-5,CASSLLQETQYF,TGTGCCAGCAGTTTATTACAAGAGACCCAGTACTTC
.,13,TRBV7-9,few,TRBJ2-7,CASSLVRADEQYF,TGTGCCAGCAGCTTAGTGAGGGCCGACGAGCAGTACTTC
TRBD2,15,TRBV18,many,TRBJ2-3,CASSPQREFTDTQYF,TGTGCCAGCTCACCACAGCGGGAGTTCACAGATACGCAGTATTTT
.,14,TRBV11-2,many,TRBJ2-1,CASSSIRTWNEQFF,TGTGCCAGCAGCTCCATTCGTACTTGGAATGAGCAGTTCTTC
TRBD1,16,TRBV7-7,medium-sized,TRBJ2-5,CASSSTLDRAKETQYF,TGTGCCAGCAGCTCCACCCTGGACAGGGCGAAAGAGACCCAGTACTTC
.,13,TRBV28,many,TRBJ1-2,CASSLRTVYGYTF,TGTGCCAGCAGTCTGAGGACGGTCTATGGCTACACCTTC
.,12,TRBV11-2,many,TRBJ1-1,CASSHQWTEAFF,TGTGCCAGCAGCCATCAGTGGACTGAAGCTTTCTTT
TRBD1,15,TRBV27,many,TRBJ1-2,CASSERTGATLGYTF,TGTGCCAGCAGTGAACGGACAGGGGCGACCTTGGGCTACACCTTC
TRBD2,15,TRBV28,many,TRBJ2-7,CASTTSGRLGTEQYF,TGTGCCAGCACTACTAGCGGGAGACTTGGCACCGAGCAGTACTTC
.,16,TRBV15,many,TRBJ2-2,CATSGPGTYTTGELFF,TGTGCCACCAGCGGACCCGGGACTTACACCACCGGGGAGCTGTTTTTT
TRBD2,16,TRBV12-3/TRBV12-4,.,TRBJ2-7,CASSFPGLAGAYEQYF,TGTGCCAGCAGTTTCCCCGGACTAGCGGGAGCCTACGAGCAGTACTTC
.,14,TRBV20-1,.,TRBJ1-2,CSATGFSSYYGYTF,TGCAGTGCTACAGGGTTTTCGTCCTACTATGGCTACACCTTC
TRBD2,13,TRBV27,many,TRBJ2-7,CASSFRGGNEQYF,TGTGCCAGCAGTTTTCGGGGGGGAAACGAGCAGTACTTC
.,14,TRBV5-1,medium-sized,TRBJ2-5,CASSFQGEGETQYF,TGCGCCAGCAGCTTCCAGGGGGAGGGAGAGACCCAGTACTTC
.,12,TRBV7-9,many,TRBJ1-5,CASSFGNQPQHF,TGTGCCAGCAGCTTTGGGAATCAGCCCCAGCATTTT
TRBD1,13,TRBV7-9,many,TRBJ2-7,CASGKQGVYEQYF,TGTGCCAGCGGCAAACAGGGGGTCTACGAGCAGTACTTC
.,15,TRBV7-9,.,TRBJ2-2,CASPGLSMNTREPFF,TGTGCCAGCCCTGGACTCTCCATGAACACCCGGGAGCCGTTTTTT
.,15,TRBV7-2,many,TRBJ2-7,CASSPTRSPVYEQYF,TGTGCCAGCAGCCCGACCAGATCCCCCGTCTACGAGCAGTACTTC
.,14,TRBV18,many,TRBJ2-2,CASSGQANTGELFF,TGTGCCAGCTCAGGGCAGGCGAACACCGGGGAGCTGTTTTTT
TRBD2,16,TRBV7-9,medium-sized,TRBJ2-3,CASTKNLAGITDTQYF,TGTGCCAGCACGAAAAATCTAGCGGGGATCACAGATACGCAGTATTTT
.,12,TRBV29-1,.,TRBJ1-5,CSVGNSNQPQHF,TGCAGCGTTGGAAATAGCAATCAGCCCCAGCATTTT
.,12,TRBV18,many,TRBJ2-1,CASSPQGDEQFF,TGTGCCAGCTCACCACAGGGGGATGAGCAGTTCTTC
TRBD2,15,TRBV10-3,many,TRBJ2-2,CAISEGTSGYGELFF,TGTGCCATCAGTGAGGGGACTAGCGGCTACGGGGAGCTGTTTTTT